This is a list of T cell receptor beta chains from one sample in a study of T cell responses to AZD1222 COVID-19 vaccine. The data were produced by immunoSEQ multiplex PCR, yet TCRdb's version contains in-frame clones alone and is incomplete. Here the sample spans around 160,000 clones, roughly nine tenths being singletons. The source was peripheral blood, collected 28 days after the second AZD1222 dose. The source is an adult who received the AZD1222 COVID-19 vaccine. CDR3s include the opening cysteine and the closing phenylalanine or tryptophan. Fields, in order: J gene, V gene, D gene, clone size, CDR3 DNA, CDR3 protein. D genes are given only for firm matches. A row's size may be missing; if present it is once, few, many or a size class.

>TRBJ1-6|TRBV3-1/TRBV3-2|NA|NA
TGTGCCAGCAGCCAGGGGACCAATAATTCACCCCTCCACTTT
CASSQGTNNSPLHF
>TRBJ2-7|TRBV18|NA|NA
TGTGCCAGCTCAATGACAGAGGACGAGCAGTACTTC
CASSMTEDEQYF
>TRBJ1-2|TRBV19|NA|once
TGTGCCAGTAGGGGACCAGAAGGGTATGGCTACACCTTC
CASRGPEGYGYTF
>TRBJ1-4|TRBV19|TRBD1|NA
TGTGCCAGCCAGGACAGGGGAGCCACTAATGAAAAACTGTTTTTT
CASQDRGATNEKLFF
>TRBJ1-1|TRBV19|NA|few
TGTGCCAGTACTGAGGGGCTGGGGGCGAACACTGAAGCTTTCTTT
CASTEGLGANTEAFF
>TRBJ2-3|TRBV15|TRBD1|NA
TGTGCCACCAGCAGAGATCAGGGGGCGAATTGGGATACGCAGTATTTT
CATSRDQGANWDTQYF
>TRBJ1-1|TRBV13|NA|NA
TGTGCCAGCAGCCTATCGGCAGGGAACACTGAAGCTTTCTTT
CASSLSAGNTEAFF
>TRBJ2-5|TRBV24-1|NA|NA
TGTGCCACCAGTGATCCGGTCAGGTTCCAAGAGACCCAGTACTTC
CATSDPVRFQETQYF
>TRBJ2-3|TRBV7-2|NA|NA
TGTGCCAGCAGCTTAGGTCCAGATACGCAGTATTTT
CASSLGPDTQYF
>TRBJ1-4|TRBV4-1|NA|NA
TGCGCCAGCAGCCAATATAGAGCTAATGAAAAACTGTTTTTT
CASSQYRANEKLFF
>TRBJ2-7|TRBV9|NA|NA
TGTGCCAGCAGCGTAGAGGGTTTATCGGAGCAGTACTTC
CASSVEGLSEQYF
>TRBJ1-1|TRBV6-5|NA|NA
TGTGCCAGCAGTATCCCGGGGGCCCAGAACACTGAAGCTTTCTTT
CASSIPGAQNTEAFF
>TRBJ2-1|TRBV15|NA|NA
TGTGCCACCAGCAGAGACGGTTTGTTGGGCAATGAGCAGTTCTTC
CATSRDGLLGNEQFF